This T cell receptor beta chain was found in a study of T cells in tuberculosis (dated by TCRdb to the late 2010s). Study-wide context: The study combined CD1B tetramers and high-throughput TCR immunosequencing to characterize T cells specific for the mycobacterial lipid antigen glucose monomycolate (GMM). IGRA-negative adolescents, IGRA-positive adolescents with latent tuberculosis and adults with active tuberculosis, some ten per group, were compared in a South African clinical cohort. Active tuberculosis patient PBMC were archived before or within 7 days of starting standard anti-tuberculosis treatment.

What this sample's time point label stands for: new active TB diagnosis, blood taken before or within 7 days of starting treatment. The patients with active tuberculosis were newly diagnosed, HIV-seronegative South African adults aged 18 years or older. Active tuberculosis was confirmed by positive sputum smear microscopy and/or positive M. tuberculosis culture. Immunosequencing was performed on unsorted cryopreserved PBMC and covered about 100,000 T cells per clinical donor on average. A remark on this clone: Its antigen is unknown. No clone much larger than this one lies a single base away; base qualities are absent.

The immunoSEQ multiplex PCR assay was used to generate TCR libraries, with TCR-beta and/or TCR-alpha/delta assays applied to each sample. The Illumina high-throughput platform was used to sequence the amplified TCR libraries. The authors processed their data as follows. Clustering and dimensionality reduction relied on pairwise TCRdist distances among GMM-specific receptors from T cells that were either sorted ex vivo or expanded in vitro. The score assigned to each clinical repertoire was mean NN-distance, meaning the average TCRdist to the nearest 10% of tetramer-positive reference sequences. GEM TCR motif frequency was calculated as the fraction of unique TCRs that matched known GEM sequences by V/J usage and CDR3 length. Linear discriminant analysis with leave-one-out cross-validation, implemented in scikit-learn, was used to classify active tuberculosis. As stored in TCRdb, this immuneACCESS dataset retains in-frame rearrangements with V and J assigned. A fraction of the clones does not appear; measured against another copy, unresolved V genes explain less than half of the discrepancy, and the remainder lacks a known reason. The V and J calls and clone size were taken over from that table, and D and trimming were inferred from the DNA. The sample has tens of thousands of clones on record, around 93% of them singletons. Clones ranked in the top ten supply 2.4% of the sample.

Results the study describes overall, beyond this receptor: Smaller mean NN-distances to GMM-specific TCRs were observed in active tuberculosis TCR-alpha repertoires than in IGRA-negative controls, suggesting clonal expansion of GMM-specific TCRs. Clinical samples were selected based on which cryopreserved specimens were available, and the active tuberculosis cases were adults whereas the controls were adolescents. The smaller NN-distances in active tuberculosis patients were driven in part by shorter CDR3-alpha lengths, while the difference seen for TCR-beta was not statistically significant. With the diverse GMM-specific repertoire as input, a classifier achieved 85% to 90% accuracy (AUROC around 0.88), whereas GEM motif frequencies as input gave around 69% accuracy.

From the germline V gene, CDR1 is ENHRY and CDR2 is SYGVKD. From cysteine to phenylalanine, the CDR3 is 14 amino acids long. The entry retains the CDR3 DNA only, 42 bases that are in frame from base 1. V sheds 6 bases and J sheds 1 base, leaving 12 bases between their ends. The chain is assembled from TRBV10-3 and TRBJ1-1, and possibly TRBD1, on 5 matching bases. The sample consisted of PBMCs, taken at tuberculosis diagnosis. This sequence originates from an adult with tuberculosis. In nucleotide form, the sequence is TGTGCCATCAGAGGGGAGGGTCGGAACACTGAAGCTTTCTTT. The resulting protein is CAIRGEGRNTEAFF.